This T cell receptor (beta chain) was sequenced in a study of cytomegalovirus exposure and HLA in healthy donors. CDR1 is SGHTA and CDR2 is FQGNSA in the germline V gene. This CDR3 has 13 amino acids. V was pared by 3 bases and J by 4 bases, with 9 bases between. This clone showed up just once. Its antigen remains unknown. This PCR relied on a set of 60 Vbeta primers and 13 Jbeta primers. In the original analysis: An analysis performed later counted about 80 million unique TCR beta chains (roughly 9.9 million of them shared). Libraries were prepared by immunoSEQ multiplex PCR; TCRdb keeps only in-frame clonotypes and omits some of them. V, J and clone size are those of that table, while D and trimming were read from the DNA. The sample shows 150,000 to 200,000 clones, roughly 88% of them seen only once. Whole-study results and caveats: Later analysis identified a missense DCLRE1C variant that was linked to TCR beta V- and J-gene trimming. Most TCR sequences were uncommon, yet certain public TCRs appeared in many donors.

The chain is built from TRBV7-2 and TRBJ1-2, with D perhaps matching TRBD1 (5 bases). Material for sequencing was PBMCs. The TCR was taken from a boy aged 2-15 years in good health and CMV-seronegative. The CDR3 is CASSLTAPYGYTF. CDR3 in DNA: TGTGCCAGCAGCTTGACAGCCCCCTATGGCTACACCTTC.